This T cell receptor (beta chain) emerged from a study of T cell changes during pregnancy in multiple sclerosis. This clone has just one count. Germline CDR1 is LNHDA and CDR2 is SQIVND (reference sequence). The CDR3 runs 16 residues. Trimming took 3 bases from V and 5 from J, leaving 17 bases between them. Generated by immunoSEQ multiplex PCR, the TCRdb table keeps only in-frame clones and is missing some. The sample has 65,000 to 90,000 clones, roughly nine tenths seen once. This chain joins TRBV19 and TRBJ1-5; weak D call: TRBD1 (5 bases). The receptor comes from a female donor in good health, serving as a control in a pregnancy study. Some clones in this sample may be carry-over from other donors' samples. The sample here was PBMCs, taken in the first trimester of pregnancy. Here the CDR3 DNA reads TGTGCCAGTAGTATTGGGTATTCGGGGGGTTATCAGCCCCAGCATTTT. The encoded protein is CASSIGYSGGYQPQHF.